The sequence of this T cell receptor (beta chain) was determined in a study of OX40 agonist ivuxolimab in advanced cancers. Looking at the study overall: Subjects had a mean age of about 57 years, with a range of roughly 20 to 79; around 80% were male. Study-level results: Among expanded peripheral T cells, antigen specificity went undetermined. The 0.1-3.0 mg/kg partial responders had among the lowest clonal expansion. At 0.1 to 3.0 mg/kg, CD4+ and CD8+ blood T cells expanded clonally by week 6.

Turning to this clone: Its antigen is unknown.

The protocol was immunoSEQ multiplex PCR, while the TCRdb copy is restricted to in-frame clones and leaves out a portion. The sample has about 99,000 clones; 90% to 95% are singletons. V was clipped by 3 bases and J by 0 bases, with 8 bases between them. The CDR3 spans 14 residues. CDR1 is SGHNT, CDR2 YENEEA, per germline. The chain links TRBV11-3 to TRBJ2-5; D not certain. This receptor was obtained from an adult with an advanced solid tumor such as melanoma, head and neck, liver or kidney cancer. The sample consisted of CD4+ or CD8+ T cells sorted from blood, taken in a trial of the OX40 agonist ivuxolimab. The CDR3 coding sequence is TGTGCCAGCAGCTTGGCAGGACACCAAGAGACCCAGTACTTC. Amino acid sequence: CASSLAGHQETQYF.